This T cell receptor beta chain was profiled in a study of T cell changes during pregnancy in multiple sclerosis. Method: immunoSEQ multiplex PCR; TCRdb's copy keeps in-frame clones and lacks some. This table has 45,000 to 65,000 clones, around 90% appearing once. This CDR3 is built from 14 residues. Germline V CDR1 and CDR2: SQVTM, ANQGSEA. V was clipped by 4 bases and J by 9 bases, with 21 bases between them. Sequenced material: peripheral blood, taken after pregnancy. V gene TRBV29-1 combines with J gene TRBJ1-1, with D tentatively TRBD1 (6 bases). The TCR sequence derives from a female donor in good health, enrolled as a control in a pregnancy study. The CDR3 protein is CSVVTAQGTVKAFF. The CDR3 bases are TGCAGCGTTGTTACTGCACAGGGAACGGTAAAAGCTTTCTTT.